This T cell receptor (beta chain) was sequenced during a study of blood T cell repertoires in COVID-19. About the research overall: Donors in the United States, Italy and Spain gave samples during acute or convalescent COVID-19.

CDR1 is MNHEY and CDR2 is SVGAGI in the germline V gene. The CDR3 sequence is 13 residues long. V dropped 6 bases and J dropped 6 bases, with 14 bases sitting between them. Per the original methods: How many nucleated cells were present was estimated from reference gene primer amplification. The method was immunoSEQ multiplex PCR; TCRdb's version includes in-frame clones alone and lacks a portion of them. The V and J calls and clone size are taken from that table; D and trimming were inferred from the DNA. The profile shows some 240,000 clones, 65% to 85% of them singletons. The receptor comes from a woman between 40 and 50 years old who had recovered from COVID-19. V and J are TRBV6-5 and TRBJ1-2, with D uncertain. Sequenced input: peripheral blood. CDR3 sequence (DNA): TGTGCCAGCAGAATGGTACGGGGAGATGGCTACACCTTC. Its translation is CASRMVRGDGYTF.